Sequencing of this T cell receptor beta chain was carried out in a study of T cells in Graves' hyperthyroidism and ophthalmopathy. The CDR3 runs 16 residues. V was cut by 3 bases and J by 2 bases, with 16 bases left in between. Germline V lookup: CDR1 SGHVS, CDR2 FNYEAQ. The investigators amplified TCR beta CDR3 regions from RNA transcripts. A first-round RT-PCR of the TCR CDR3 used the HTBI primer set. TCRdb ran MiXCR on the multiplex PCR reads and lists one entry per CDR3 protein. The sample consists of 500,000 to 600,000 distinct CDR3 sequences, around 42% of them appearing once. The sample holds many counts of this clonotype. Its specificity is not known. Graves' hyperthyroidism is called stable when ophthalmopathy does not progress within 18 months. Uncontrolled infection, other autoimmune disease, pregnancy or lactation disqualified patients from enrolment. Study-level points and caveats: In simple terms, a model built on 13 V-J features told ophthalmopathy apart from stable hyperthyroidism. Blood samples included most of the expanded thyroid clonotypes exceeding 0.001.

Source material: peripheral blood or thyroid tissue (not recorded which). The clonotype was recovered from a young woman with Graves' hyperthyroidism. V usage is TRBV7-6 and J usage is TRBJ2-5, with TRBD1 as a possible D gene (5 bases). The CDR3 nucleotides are TGTGCCAGCAGCTTCTGGGCTAGGGGTACACAAGAGACCCAGTACTTC. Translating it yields CASSFWARGTQETQYF. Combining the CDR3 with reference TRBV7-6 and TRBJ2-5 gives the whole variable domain GAGVSQSPRYKVTKRGQDVALRCDPISGHVSLYWYRQALGQGPEFLTYFNYEAQQDKSGLPNDRFSAERPEGSISTLTIQRTEQRDSAMYRCASSFWARGTQETQYFGPGTRLLVL.